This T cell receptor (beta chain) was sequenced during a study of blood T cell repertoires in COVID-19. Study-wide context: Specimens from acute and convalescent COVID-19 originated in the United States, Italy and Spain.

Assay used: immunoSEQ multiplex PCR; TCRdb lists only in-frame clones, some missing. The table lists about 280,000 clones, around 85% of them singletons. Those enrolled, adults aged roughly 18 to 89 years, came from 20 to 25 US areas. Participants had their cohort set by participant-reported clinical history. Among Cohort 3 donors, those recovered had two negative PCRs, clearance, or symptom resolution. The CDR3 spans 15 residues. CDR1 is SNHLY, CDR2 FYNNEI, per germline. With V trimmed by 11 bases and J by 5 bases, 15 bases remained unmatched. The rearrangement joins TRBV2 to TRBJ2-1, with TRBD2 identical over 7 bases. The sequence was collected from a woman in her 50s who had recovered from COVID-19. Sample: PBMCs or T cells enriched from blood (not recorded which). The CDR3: CASPGTSGAHNEQFF. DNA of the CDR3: TGTGCCTCCCCGGGGACCAGCGGGGCACACAATGAGCAGTTCTTC.